This is a list of T cell receptor beta chains from one sample in a study of blood T cell repertoires in COVID-19. Sequenced by immunoSEQ multiplex PCR; TCRdb stores in-frame clones only, minus some. Of about 90,000 clones in the sample, 65% to 90% were seen once. The material sequenced was peripheral blood. Receptors originate from a man at least 80 years old with active or convalescent COVID-19. Each CDR3 is given with its conserved first and last residue. A D gene is named only where the DNA matches it firmly. Clone size is stated in some rows and not others, as once, few, many or a class when expanded.

once TRBJ1-4 - TRBV6-5 TGTGCCAGCAGTAGGGGTTGGCAGTTCAATGAAAAACTGTTTTTT CASSRGWQFNEKLFF
- TRBJ2-3 TRBD2 TRBV6-5 TGTGCCAGCACCCTAGCGGGCGGCACAGATACGCAGTATTTT CASTLAGGTDTQYF
- TRBJ2-7 - TRBV4-3 TGCGCCAGCAGCCAAGATCAGATTAAGGGGGCCTACGAGCAGTACTTC CASSQDQIKGAYEQYF
- TRBJ1-1 - TRBV6-5 TGTGCCAGCAGTCAGATAAAGAACACTGAAGCTTTCTTT CASSQIKNTEAFF
few TRBJ2-3 TRBD2 TRBV11-2 TGTGCCAGCAGCTTAGGGCTAGCGGGAAGCACAGATACGCAGTATTTT CASSLGLAGSTDTQYF
- TRBJ1-5 TRBD1 TRBV10-2 TGCGCCAGCAGCTCAAGGGACAGTAATCAGCCCCAGCATTTT CASSSRDSNQPQHF
- TRBJ2-3 TRBD1 TRBV10-3 TGTGCCAGCCGACAGGGTGGGCAAGATACGCAGTATTTT CASRQGGQDTQYF
- TRBJ2-2 TRBD2 TRBV4-2 TGTGCCAGCAGCCCAGGGGATAGCGGGAGTCCCTGGGGCGGGGAGCTGTTTTTT CASSPGDSGSPWGGELFF
- TRBJ2-3 - TRBV7-8 TGTGCCAGCAGCACCGGGTGGGGCTTTACAGATACGCAGTATTTT CASSTGWGFTDTQYF
- TRBJ2-3 TRBD2 TRBV5-4 TGTGCCAGCAGCCGTGGGACTAACACAGATACGCAGTATTTT CASSRGTNTDTQYF
- TRBJ1-6 TRBD1 TRBV30 TGTGCCTGGACACAGGGGGCTAGGTCACCCCTCCACTTT CAWTQGARSPLHF
- TRBJ2-3 - TRBV4-2 TGTGCCAGCAGCGAGGGCGAGGAGTGGGGCACAGATACGCAGTATTTT CASSEGEEWGTDTQYF
- TRBJ1-5 - TRBV19 TGTGCCAGTAGCAAGAGGGGGGGCGATGGGATAAATAGCAATCAGCCCCAGCATTTT CASSKRGGDGINSNQPQHF
- TRBJ1-1 - TRBV5-1 TGCGCCAGCAGCCGAGGTGGGGCGAGTGAAACTGAAGCTTTCTTT CASSRGGASETEAFF
- TRBJ2-1 - TRBV10-3 TGTGCCATCAGTGGTGGTAACGCTCTACTGCAGTTCTTC CAISGGNALLQFF
- TRBJ2-7 TRBD1 TRBV19 TGTGCCAGTAGCTCTTATTTCGGGACAGGGAATTTCTACGAGCAGTACTTC CASSSYFGTGNFYEQYF
- TRBJ1-2 - TRBV28 TGTGCCAGCAGTTTAAGGGTGAAGGCGGGTGGCTACACCTTC CASSLRVKAGGYTF
- TRBJ1-2 TRBD1 TRBV28 TGTGCCAGCACCCAGGACAGGTTATACTATGGCTACACCTTC CASTQDRLYYGYTF
- TRBJ1-4 - TRBV30 TGTGCCTGGAGTGGGCAGGGACTAGCTAATGAAAAACTGTTTTTT CAWSGQGLANEKLFF
- TRBJ1-2 TRBD1 TRBV28 TGTGCCAGCAGTTTAGGGACAGGAGTACTCTATGGCTACACCTTC CASSLGTGVLYGYTF
- TRBJ1-2 - TRBV18 TGTGCCAGCTCACCGGACAGTAACTATGGCTACACCTTC CASSPDSNYGYTF
- TRBJ2-1 - TRBV5-6 TGTGCCAGCAGCTTGGGTGGGGCGGTTAATGAGCAGTTCTTC CASSLGGAVNEQFF
- TRBJ2-1 TRBD2 TRBV24-1 TGTGCCGCAGGGACTAGCGGGCGGAGAGGGATGGGTGAGCAGTTCTTC CAAGTSGRRGMGEQFF
- TRBJ2-1 - TRBV18 TGTGCCAGCTCACCTTTCAGCTACAATGAGCAGTTCTTC CASSPFSYNEQFF
- TRBJ2-2 TRBD1 TRBV18 TGTGCCAGCTCACCGGCTCTCAGGGGGCCTTACACCGGGGAGCTGTTTTTT CASSPALRGPYTGELFF
- TRBJ1-1 - TRBV19 TGTGCCAGTAGTATCCCAGTGGGGGGAATGAACACTGAAGCTTTCTTT CASSIPVGGMNTEAFF
few TRBJ2-3 - TRBV24-1 TGTGCCACCAGTGACCAGTCGAGGGCTAGCACAGATACGCAGTATTTT CATSDQSRASTDTQYF
- TRBJ2-2 TRBD2 TRBV27 TGTGCCAGCAGGCGATATCCGGGACTAGCGGGAGTACAGACGAGGACCGGGGAGCTGTTTTTT CASRRYPGLAGVQTRTGELFF
- TRBJ2-6 - TRBV12-3/TRBV12-4 TGTGCCAGCAGTAATCTTGGGGCCAACGTCCTGACTTTC CASSNLGANVLTF
- TRBJ2-3 - TRBV28 TGTGCCAACCGCCGGGCGGGGGCGGGAGATACGCAGTATTTT CANRRAGAGDTQYF
- TRBJ1-2 - TRBV27 TGTGCCAGCAGTTTTGAGGGATCCTATGGCTACACCTTC CASSFEGSYGYTF
once TRBJ1-2 - TRBV2 TGTGCCAGCAGTCCAAACCTACAGATAAACTATGGCTACACCTTC CASSPNLQINYGYTF
- TRBJ2-7 - TRBV7-6 TGTGCCAGCAGCCAAGGGACTCGCAGCGACTACGAGCAGTACTTC CASSQGTRSDYEQYF
- TRBJ2-1 - TRBV5-1 TGCGCCAGCAGCTCGGACTCGTCCTACAATGAGCAGTTCTTC CASSSDSSYNEQFF
few TRBJ1-6 TRBD1 TRBV7-9 TGTGCCAGCAGCTTAGCGAGAGGGACAGGCGTTGGGGATTCACCCCTCCACTTT CASSLARGTGVGDSPLHF
- TRBJ2-1 TRBD2 TRBV9 TGTGCCAGCAGCGTAGGGACTAGTGGGAATGAGCAGTTCTTC CASSVGTSGNEQFF
few TRBJ1-6 - TRBV7-2 TGTGCCAGCAGCTTAGACAGTATAATTTCACCCCTCCACTTT CASSLDSIISPLHF
- TRBJ1-3 - TRBV10-3 TGTGCCATCAGTGAGTCAAGGGGGATTCACTCTGGAAACACCATATATTTT CAISESRGIHSGNTIYF
- TRBJ1-2 - TRBV7-2 TGTGCCAGCAGCATACGAACGGGGGGTGATGGCTACACCTTC CASSIRTGGDGYTF
- TRBJ1-6 - TRBV3-1/TRBV3-2 TGTGCCAGCAGCCGGGACATAGATAATTCACCCCTCCACTTT CASSRDIDNSPLHF
- TRBJ2-7 - TRBV7-9 TGTGCCAGCAGCTTAGATATGCGGGCCTACGAGCAGTACTTC CASSLDMRAYEQYF
- TRBJ1-5 - TRBV28 TGTGCCAGCAGTACCGGGACATACAGCAATCAGCCCCAGCATTTT CASSTGTYSNQPQHF
- TRBJ2-1 TRBD2 TRBV2 TGTGCCAGCAGTGGGCCGGGACTAGCGGGAGTCTTTGGAAGGTCCTACAATGAGCAGTTCTTC CASSGPGLAGVFGRSYNEQFF
few TRBJ2-3 - TRBV11-1 TGTGCCAGCAGCTTACTCACAAGGGAGATTGGAGATACGCAGTATTTT CASSLLTREIGDTQYF
- TRBJ2-2 - TRBV12-3/TRBV12-4 TGTGCCAGCACCTTGGGCACAAGGGAGCTGTTTTTT CASTLGTRELFF
- TRBJ2-3 TRBD2 TRBV27 TGTGCCAGCAGACCCCTAGCGGGAGGTGGCACAGATACGCAGTATTTT CASRPLAGGGTDTQYF
few TRBJ2-7 TRBD2 TRBV11-2 TGTGCCAGCAGCCTTGGAGTAGCGGGAGGGCTGGGGGAGCAGTACTTC CASSLGVAGGLGEQYF
- TRBJ2-5 TRBD2 TRBV3-1/TRBV3-2 TGTGCCAGCAGCCAGGGGGGGCTGCGGGAGGCTGTAGAGACCCAGTACTTC CASSQGGLREAVETQYF
once TRBJ2-3 - TRBV7-2 TGTGCCAGCAGCCACACCGGGACAGATACGCAGTATTTT CASSHTGTDTQYF
- TRBJ1-1 TRBD1 TRBV19 TGTGCCAGTAGTATAGATCACAGGACAGGGGGCGCAGCTTTCTTT CASSIDHRTGGAAFF